The 16 T cell receptor beta chains reported below all come from one sample, sequenced in a study of Graves' ophthalmopathy and Graves' hyperthyroidism (dated by TCRdb to the late 2010s). TCRdb names Illumina HiSeq 2000 as the instrument used. For repertoire sequencing, the TCR beta CDR3 regions were amplified from RNA transcripts. The first round was an RT-PCR using HTBI primers with the Qiagen OneStep RT-PCR kit, and this first round was followed by a second-round multiplex PCR, then size selection and purification. TCRdb reanalyzed the raw reads on its own, using fastp at Q25 for trimming and MiXCR for clone calling, and kept in-frame beta chains. CDR3 protein sequences are deduplicated, and each keeps its most common genes and DNA. For this sample there are about 500,000 distinct CDR3 sequences; 13% to 15% appear just once. In total, the top ten clones hold roughly 9.8% of the sample. The sample consisted of blood. These receptors all come from a woman aged 25 to 39 with Graves' ophthalmopathy. Donor details come from another sample of the same person, matched by shared clones.

This clonotype was counted at least ten times. The chain has TRBV6-2 or TRBV6-3 and TRBJ2-7; the match to TRBD2 covers 10 bases. Unmatched junction bases numbered 4, after V lost 8 bases and J lost 0 bases. Germline-derived CDR1 and CDR2 are MNHEY and SVGEGT. The CDR3 totals 14 residues. CDR3: CASRSSGSSYEQYF. CDR3 bases: TGTGCCAGCCGCTCTAGCGGGAGCTCCTACGAGCAGTACTTC.

In its sample, this clonotype was seen many times. This chain joins TRBV5-1 and TRBJ2-7; 8 bases line up with TRBD1. Trimming took 3 bases from V and 0 from J; bases not matched to a gene: 8. This CDR3 spans 16 amino acids. CDR1 is SGHRS and CDR2 is YFSETQ in the germline V gene. The CDR3 sequence is CASSWTGTGYSYEQYF. In DNA, the CDR3 is TGCGCCAGCAGCTGGACGGGGACAGGTTACTCCTACGAGCAGTACTTC.

This clonotype was counted many times. The chain combines TRBV6-2 or TRBV6-3 with TRBJ1-6; 10 bases align to TRBD1. The CDR3 loop spans 14 amino acids. V lost 6 bases to trimming and J lost 7 bases; unmatched junction nucleotides: 3. Germline values: CDR1 MNHEY, CDR2 SVGEGT. In DNA form, the CDR3 reads TGTGCCAGCAGCCGACAGGGGGCGAATTCACCCCTCCACTTT. This encodes CASSRQGANSPLHF.

This clonotype was detected ten times or more. This rearrangement joins TRBV6-2 or TRBV6-3 to TRBJ2-5, with a weak D call TRBD1 (5 bases). The V and J ends lost 6 bases and 0 bases respectively, with 14 bases between them. Germline loops: CDR1 MNHEY, CDR2 SVGEGT. The CDR3 extends over 15 amino acids. The CDR3 here is CASRSWGTYQETQYF. The CDR3 nucleotides are TGTGCCAGCAGAAGTTGGGGCACGTACCAAGAGACCCAGTACTTC.

This clonotype occurred many times. This chain uses TRBV11-2 with TRBJ2-7, with TRBD1 identical over 8 bases. Germline V gene data show CDR1 as SGHAT and CDR2 as FQNNGV. Trimming took 1 base from V and 5 from J; bases not matched to a gene: 4. This CDR3 has 14 amino acids. Here the CDR3 DNA reads TGTGCCAGCAGCTTAGGGACAGGGAGCGACGAGCAGTACTTC. This translates into CASSLGTGSDEQYF.

This clonotype occurred many times. The J gene is TRBJ1-1, the V gene TRBV10-3; D gene unclear. Germline-derived CDR1 and CDR2 are ENHRY and SYGVKD. Trimming left V 0 bases short and J 10 bases short, with 21 bases between. The length of the CDR3 is 16 residues. Here the CDR3 DNA reads TGTGCCATCAGTGAGTCTCTGGGCCCCAGAATCCTACGAGCTTTCTTT. This gives the protein CAISESLGPRILRAFF.

This clonotype was seen many times. This chain joins TRBV20-1 and TRBJ2-7; D is perhaps TRBD2 (6 bases). Germline V gene data show CDR1 as DFQATT and CDR2 as SNEGSKA (reference sequence). Trimming removed 3 bases at V and 3 bases at J, with 9 bases between. This CDR3 comprises 12 residues. CDR3: CSARDYIYEQYF. The DNA for the CDR3 is TGCAGTGCTAGGGACTACATCTACGAGCAGTACTTC.

In its sample, this clonotype was seen many times. V gene TRBV6-1 combines with J gene TRBJ1-6; possible D gene TRBD1, 6 bases. CDR3 size: 15 residues. CDR1 is MNHNS, CDR2 SASEGT, per germline. V lost 7 bases to trimming and J lost 11 bases, with 21 bases between them. CDR3 nucleotides: TGTGCCAGCAAACCAACACAGGGTAGCGGAGCACCCCTCCACTTT. It specifies CASKPTQGSGAPLHF.

This clonotype has ten or more counts. The chain recombines TRBV12-3 or TRBV12-4 with TRBJ1-2; 7 positions agree with TRBD1. CDR3 length: 12 amino acids. V lost 8 bases and J lost 8; bases outside the gene matches: 8. The chain's CDR3 is CASGQGVEGYTF. In DNA, the CDR3 is TGTGCCAGCGGTCAGGGGGTGGAGGGCTACACCTTC.

This clonotype was seen repeatedly, ten times or more. The chain has TRBV6-4 and TRBJ1-5, with TRBD1 matching 7 bases. V lost 5 bases, J lost 0 bases, and 16 bases stayed unmatched. Per germline, CDR1 MRHNA and CDR2 SNTAGT. The CDR3 loop spans 19 amino acids. The CDR3 spells CASSPRHRTGPYSNQPQHF. As DNA, the CDR3 is TGTGCCAGCAGTCCTCGACACCGGACAGGTCCCTATAGCAATCAGCCCCAGCATTTT.

This clonotype was recorded many times. This chain uses TRBV5-1 with TRBJ2-7, with D unresolved. The germline CDR1 and CDR2 sequences are SGHRS and YFSETQ. This CDR3 region has 14 residues. V was shortened by 2 bases and J by 0 bases, with 9 bases between the two germline ends. The CDR3, as DNA: TGCGCCAGCAGCTTTAATGACGACTCCTACGAGCAGTACTTC. It is translated as CASSFNDDSYEQYF.

At least ten counts were recorded for this clonotype. The chain carries TRBV7-6 and TRBJ2-7; D is perhaps TRBD1 (6 bases). Trimming pared 4 bases from V and 1 base from J, leaving 11 bases between. This CDR3 spans 14 amino acids. The germline gives CDR1 SGHVS, CDR2 FNYEAQ. The CDR3 region has the DNA TGTGCCAGCAGCTCCGCCGACAGGTCCTACGAGCAGTACTTC. Translation gives CASSSADRSYEQYF.

This clonotype was counted ten times or more. The V and J genes are TRBV10-1 and TRBJ2-7; 14 bases are shared with TRBD2. Germline lookup yields CDR1 WNHNN and CDR2 SYGVQD (reference sequence). The CDR3 loop spans 16 amino acids. Trimming took 2 bases from V and 3 from J; bases not matched to a gene: 3. The CDR3 nucleotides are TGCGCCAGCAGTGAGGGACTAGCGGGAGGCCTCTACGAGCAGTACTTC. Translation: CASSEGLAGGLYEQYF.

This clonotype has ten or more counts. This sequence joins TRBV25-1 and TRBJ1-2; tentatively, D is TRBD1 (6 bases). This CDR3 comprises 17 residues. V was shortened by 1 base and J by 5 bases, with 20 bases between the two germline ends. Germline V CDR1 and CDR2: MGHDK, SYGVNS. The CDR3 DNA reads as TGTGCCAGCAGTGAATCTTTTACAGGGATCCCGACTTATGGCTACACCTTC. It encodes CASSESFTGIPTYGYTF.

This clonotype has ten or more counts. J is TRBJ1-5 and V is TRBV11-1, with TRBD1 matching over 8 bases. CDR1 and CDR2 from the germline V gene are SGHAT and FQDESV (reference sequence). The CDR3 consists of 16 residues. Trimming removed 5 bases from V and 6 bases from J; junction bases left unmatched: 12. The CDR3: CASSLGVDREVQPQHF. CDR3 sequence (DNA): TGTGCCAGCAGCCTGGGGGTGGACAGGGAGGTTCAGCCCCAGCATTTT.

This clonotype appeared many times. The gene calls are TRBV12-3 or TRBV12-4 and TRBJ1-2; D not resolved. Between the trimmed V and J ends, which lost 1 base and 4 bases, there was a span of 7 bases. This CDR3 region has 13 residues. CDR3 sequence reads: CASSLGRSYGYTF. CDR3 DNA: TGTGCCAGCAGTTTAGGACGGTCCTATGGCTACACCTTC.